The 5 T cell receptor beta chains given below trace back to one sample, sequenced in a study of shared clonotypes between healthy human individuals. Generated by immunoSEQ multiplex PCR, the TCRdb table keeps only in-frame clones and is missing some. The profile covers about 2.2 million clones, with about 93% appearing a single time and around 1.8% taken by the ten largest. Naive CD8 populations comprised CD45RO-negative cells positively selected for CCR7, excluding terminally differentiated effector memory CD45RA+ cells. The specimen was naive CD8+ T cells from PBMCs. Source of these receptors: a man aged 18 to 30 in good health. Some clones in this sample may be carry-over from other donors' samples.

The genes are TRBV4-2 and TRBJ1-2; D not resolved. Germline CDR1 LGHNA, CDR2 YNFKEQ. The CDR3 has 14 residues. V shed 1 base and J shed 8 bases, with 14 bases lying between them. The DNA of the CDR3 is TGTGCCAGCAGCCAAGGGCCCCCCGGCAGCGGCTACACCTTC. This codes for CASSQGPPGSGYTF.

The V gene is TRBV27, the J gene TRBJ2-7, with TRBD1 matching 7 bases. With V trimmed by 0 bases and J by 0 bases, 2 bases remained unmatched. The CDR3 extends over 15 amino acids. The V gene's germline CDR1 is MNHEY and CDR2 SMNVEV (reference sequence). Here the CDR3 DNA reads TGTGCCAGCAGTTTATCGGACAGGAACTCCTACGAGCAGTACTTC. Translated, it gives CASSLSDRNSYEQYF.

This chain joins TRBV6-5 and TRBJ2-7, with a possible D match to TRBD1 (5 bases). The CDR3 sequence is 16 residues long. V lost 2 bases to trimming and J lost 1 base, with 15 bases between them. CDR1 MNHEY and CDR2 SVGAGI come from the germline V gene. The CDR3 DNA follows: TGTGCCAGCAGTTACGACCGCGACAGACCTTCCTACGAGCAGTACTTC. It translates to CASSYDRDRPSYEQYF.

V is TRBV5-6 and J is TRBJ2-1, with D tentatively TRBD1 or TRBD2 (5 bases each). Trimming removed 0 bases from V and 9 bases from J, with 10 bases in between. The germline V gene has CDR1 SGHDT and CDR2 YYEEEE. The CDR3 extends over 13 amino acids. The CDR3 region is CASSLGTGPEQFF. CDR3 nucleotides: TGTGCCAGCAGCTTGGGTACGGGGCCTGAGCAGTTCTTC.

The J gene is TRBJ2-7, the V gene TRBV6-1, with TRBD1 identical over 10 bases. The V and J ends lost 5 bases and 4 bases, in that order; junction bases with no gene match: 5. Germline V gene sequence: CDR1 MNHNS, CDR2 SASEGT. The CDR3 spans 14 residues. The CDR3 nucleotides read TGTGCCAGCAGTCGACAGGGGGCGGTTTACGAGCAGTACTTC. Translation: CASSRQGAVYEQYF.